The T cell receptor (beta chain) described here comes from a study of control samples from healthy donors and cancer patients. CDR1 and CDR2 from the germline V gene are SGHTA and FQGNSA. Trimming removed 0 bases at V and 7 bases at J, with 16 bases between. The CDR3 length is 16 residues. The assay was immunoSEQ multiplex PCR, and TCRdb's table has in-frame clones only and misses some. The table records roughly 80,000 clones, about nine tenths of them present only once. Material: blood. The chain combines TRBV7-2 with TRBJ1-5; D is possibly TRBD1 (5 bases). This receptor was identified in a man aged 50 to 59 in good health. The CDR3 here is CASSLALAGSGQPQHF. Here the CDR3 DNA reads TGTGCCAGCAGCTTAGCTCTGGCAGGGTCAGGGCAGCCCCAGCATTTT.